Each of the 18 T cell receptor beta chains below was sequenced from the same sample in a study of PD-L1 blockade in urothelial cancer (dated by TCRdb to the late 2010s). The time point tag for this specimen amounts to: peripheral blood 6 weeks after treatment start. Receptor libraries were prepared by the immunoSEQ multiplex PCR assay. TCRdb provides this immuneACCESS table in a form limited to in-frame rearrangements. Some clones are lacking; in checked studies, under half of them reflect an unresolved V gene, and why the rest are absent is not known. The sample has 90,000 to 130,000 clones on record, around 93% of them singletons. Clones ranked in the top ten supply around 4% of the sample. Sample: PBMCs, taken around atezolizumab (anti-PD-L1) treatment. The receptors were gathered from a man in his 60s with urothelial cancer.

The CDR3: CASSVGGVGYGYTF. CDR3 coding DNA: TGTGCCAGCAGCGTAGGGGGAGTGGGGTATGGCTACACCTTC. The rearrangement joins TRBV7-9 to TRBJ1-2; maybe TRBD1 (6 bases). V was shortened by 5 bases and J by 5 bases, with 15 bases between the two germline ends. This CDR3 region has 14 residues. Germline values: CDR1 SEHNR, CDR2 FQNEAQ (reference sequence).

The chain links TRBV4-3 to TRBJ2-7; 9 bases agree with TRBD1. The CDR3 loop spans 15 amino acids. Trimming removed 2 bases from V and 4 bases from J; junction bases left unmatched: 6. Germline CDR1 and CDR2: LGHNA and YSLEER. CDR3 sequence: CASSQSTGGSYEQYF. For the CDR3, the DNA is TGCGCCAGCAGCCAATCGACAGGGGGGAGTTACGAGCAGTACTTC.

The rearrangement links TRBV2 to TRBJ1-2, with D maybe TRBD1 (6 bases). The germline V and J ends were trimmed by 6 bases and 8 bases, with 13 bases remaining between them. This CDR3 spans 12 amino acids. The germline V gene encodes CDR1 SNHLY and CDR2 FYNNEI. The DNA of the CDR3 is TGTGCCAGCAGGTACAGGGTAGGAGGCTACACCTTC. It is translated as CASRYRVGGYTF.

In this sample, this clone turned up once. CDR3: CASSFTSPGTDTQYF. The CDR3 bases are TGCGCCAGCAGCTTTACTAGCCCTGGCACAGATACGCAGTATTTT. V and J are TRBV5-1 and TRBJ2-3; TRBD2 might be the D (6 bases). The length of the CDR3 is 15 residues. Trimming removed 2 bases at V and 1 base at J, with 11 bases between. CDR1 is SGHRS, CDR2 YFSETQ, per germline.

V gene TRBV6-5 combines with J gene TRBJ1-2, with no clear D. Germline V gene sequence: CDR1 MNHEY, CDR2 SVGAGI. This CDR3 comprises 13 residues. Trimming cost V 2 bases and J 8 bases, with 12 bases left between them. DNA of the CDR3: TGTGCCAGCAGTTACAACGCTATGTTAGGCTACACCTTC. Amino acid sequence: CASSYNAMLGYTF.

This chain joins TRBV7-3 and TRBJ2-3; D uncertain. Germline lookup yields CDR1 SGHTA and CDR2 FQGTGA. The CDR3 runs to 13 residues. The V end lost 3 bases, the J end lost 2 bases, and 6 bases lay between the germline ends. CDR3 protein: CASSLGTTDTQYF. CDR3 DNA sequence: TGTGCCAGCAGCTTGGGCACCACAGATACGCAGTATTTT.

The gene calls are TRBV7-8 and TRBJ2-1; possibly TRBD2 for D (6 bases). CDR3 length equals 12 residues. The germline V gene has CDR1 SGHVS and CDR2 FQNEAQ. The V gene lost 5 bases and the J gene lost 14 bases, with 16 bases spanning the gap. CDR3 protein: CASSGLSGAEFF. CDR3 coding DNA: TGTGCCAGCAGCGGCCTTAGCGGAGCCGAGTTCTTC.

V usage is TRBV11-2 and J usage is TRBJ2-1; D is unresolved. Trimming removed 5 bases at V and 5 bases at J, with 7 bases between. The CDR3 length is 12 residues. CDR1 is SGHAT, CDR2 FQNNGV, per germline. The CDR3 DNA sequence: TGTGCCAGCAGCCCGACTCACAATGAGCAGTTCTTC. This translates into CASSPTHNEQFF.

The CDR3 is CASSLFGGSTEAFF. CDR3 coding DNA: TGTGCCAGCAGCTTGTTTGGCGGGAGCACTGAAGCTTTCTTT. V and J are TRBV5-5 and TRBJ1-1; unclear D gene. V dropped 1 base and J dropped 4 bases, with 11 bases sitting between them. CDR3 size: 14 residues. In germline, CDR1 is SGHKS, CDR2 YYEKEE (reference sequence).

This chain links TRBV28 with TRBJ2-3; 9 nucleotides line up with TRBD2. This CDR3 is 14 amino acids long. Germline V lookup: CDR1 MDHEN, CDR2 SYDVKM. The trim removed 9 bases at V and 2 bases at J, leaving 6 bases unmatched. For the CDR3, the DNA is TGTGCCAGTCTTAGCGGGGGTTTCACAGATACGCAGTATTTT. Translation: CASLSGGFTDTQYF.

The gene calls are TRBV30 and TRBJ2-7, with TRBD1 identical over 11 bases. Germline-derived CDR1 and CDR2 are GTSNPN and SVGIG (reference sequence). This CDR3 is 15 amino acids long. Trimming removed 3 bases from V and 2 bases from J; junction bases left unmatched: 6. The chain's CDR3 is CAWSGDRGFPYEQYF. The CDR3 DNA sequence: TGTGCCTGGAGCGGGGACAGGGGGTTCCCCTACGAGCAGTACTTC.

This chain connects TRBV19 to TRBJ1-6; D unresolved. Trimming left V 7 bases short and J 8 bases short, with 12 bases between. Germline CDR1 LNHDA, CDR2 SQIVND (reference sequence). The CDR3 spans 13 residues. CDR3 in DNA: TGTGCCAGTATAGCTCGACCGGATTCACCCCTCCACTTT. Its protein is CASIARPDSPLHF.

Comment on this clone: The same CDR3 arises from other DNA sequences in this sample as well. The chain links TRBV7-9 to TRBJ2-5; no reliable D call. CDR3 size: 13 residues. Germline CDR1 reads SEHNR; CDR2 reads FQNEAQ (reference sequence). The germline V and J ends were trimmed by 1 base and 1 base, with 4 bases remaining between them. The CDR3 DNA reads TGTGCCAGCAGCTTAGGCGGCCAAGAGACCCAGTACTTC. It is translated as CASSLGGQETQYF.

The gene calls are TRBV28 and TRBJ1-2; D is possibly TRBD1 (6 bases). This CDR3 spans 15 amino acids. With 5 bases removed from V and 3 bases from J, the gap between germline ends came to 16 bases. Germline values: CDR1 MDHEN, CDR2 SYDVKM. The CDR3 coding sequence is TGTGCCAGCAGTCCCCAGGGGAAGGGGGACTATGGCTACACCTTC. This encodes CASSPQGKGDYGYTF.

CDR3 DNA sequence: TGTGCCAGCAGCTTATACGGGCAGGGGAGCTCCTACGAGCAGTACTTC. The encoded protein is CASSLYGQGSSYEQYF. This sequence joins TRBV5-6 and TRBJ2-7, with D possibly matching TRBD1 (6 bases). Trimming shortened V by 2 bases and J by 0 bases, and 15 bases separated the two germline ends. The CDR3 runs 16 residues. Germline CDR1 SGHDT, CDR2 YYEEEE.

The chain joins TRBV10-1 to TRBJ2-3; 7 bases agree with TRBD2. The CDR3 loop spans 13 amino acids. Germline loops: CDR1 WNHNN, CDR2 SYGVQD (reference sequence). The V gene end was trimmed by 5 bases and the J gene end by 8 bases; junction bases not matched to a gene: 7. CDR3 DNA: TGCGCCAGCAGTCCGAGCCGGGGGGTTACGCAGTATTTT. It is translated as CASSPSRGVTQYF.

This clone was detected only once. The chain has TRBV28 and TRBJ1-2; D unclear. V was cut by 2 bases and J by 5 bases, with 15 bases left in between. Germline-derived CDR1 and CDR2 are MDHEN and SYDVKM. The CDR3 has 15 amino acids. In DNA, the CDR3 is TGTGCCAGCAGTTTAATAAATCCGGCGGGGTATGGCTACACCTTC. It encodes CASSLINPAGYGYTF.

The V gene is TRBV19, the J gene TRBJ1-1; no reliable D call. Germline V gives CDR1 LNHDA, CDR2 SQIVND (reference sequence). With 7 bases removed from V and 4 bases from J, the gap between germline ends came to 16 bases. CDR3 length equals 14 residues. The CDR3 region has the DNA TGTGCCAGTACCCCCGGAGGGTACAGCACTGAAGCTTTCTTT. Its protein product is CASTPGGYSTEAFF.